This record concerns one T cell receptor beta chain sequence. Germline V CDR1 and CDR2: SGHTA, FQGNSA. The ends were cut back, 10 bases at V and 2 bases at J, with 14 bases in the middle. This CDR3 has 13 residues. These data are taken from a study of patients and donors after allogeneic stem cell transplantation. One entry per CDR3 protein, called by TCRdb with MiXCR from the RT-PCR reads. The profile shows under 200,000 distinct CDR3 sequences, approximately 28% of them singletons. V is TRBV7-2 and J is TRBJ2-5; D is uncertain. Material: blood, either unsorted or a sorted T cell fraction (not recorded which). The sequence was collected from a human donor who was either an allogeneic HSCT recipient or a stem cell or donor lymphocyte infusion donor (not recorded which). It is not recorded whose cells these are; they may come from a transplant donor. CDR3 region: CATTRGLQETQYF. The CDR3 bases are TGTGCCACCACCCGCGGTCTTCAAGAGACCCAGTACTTC.